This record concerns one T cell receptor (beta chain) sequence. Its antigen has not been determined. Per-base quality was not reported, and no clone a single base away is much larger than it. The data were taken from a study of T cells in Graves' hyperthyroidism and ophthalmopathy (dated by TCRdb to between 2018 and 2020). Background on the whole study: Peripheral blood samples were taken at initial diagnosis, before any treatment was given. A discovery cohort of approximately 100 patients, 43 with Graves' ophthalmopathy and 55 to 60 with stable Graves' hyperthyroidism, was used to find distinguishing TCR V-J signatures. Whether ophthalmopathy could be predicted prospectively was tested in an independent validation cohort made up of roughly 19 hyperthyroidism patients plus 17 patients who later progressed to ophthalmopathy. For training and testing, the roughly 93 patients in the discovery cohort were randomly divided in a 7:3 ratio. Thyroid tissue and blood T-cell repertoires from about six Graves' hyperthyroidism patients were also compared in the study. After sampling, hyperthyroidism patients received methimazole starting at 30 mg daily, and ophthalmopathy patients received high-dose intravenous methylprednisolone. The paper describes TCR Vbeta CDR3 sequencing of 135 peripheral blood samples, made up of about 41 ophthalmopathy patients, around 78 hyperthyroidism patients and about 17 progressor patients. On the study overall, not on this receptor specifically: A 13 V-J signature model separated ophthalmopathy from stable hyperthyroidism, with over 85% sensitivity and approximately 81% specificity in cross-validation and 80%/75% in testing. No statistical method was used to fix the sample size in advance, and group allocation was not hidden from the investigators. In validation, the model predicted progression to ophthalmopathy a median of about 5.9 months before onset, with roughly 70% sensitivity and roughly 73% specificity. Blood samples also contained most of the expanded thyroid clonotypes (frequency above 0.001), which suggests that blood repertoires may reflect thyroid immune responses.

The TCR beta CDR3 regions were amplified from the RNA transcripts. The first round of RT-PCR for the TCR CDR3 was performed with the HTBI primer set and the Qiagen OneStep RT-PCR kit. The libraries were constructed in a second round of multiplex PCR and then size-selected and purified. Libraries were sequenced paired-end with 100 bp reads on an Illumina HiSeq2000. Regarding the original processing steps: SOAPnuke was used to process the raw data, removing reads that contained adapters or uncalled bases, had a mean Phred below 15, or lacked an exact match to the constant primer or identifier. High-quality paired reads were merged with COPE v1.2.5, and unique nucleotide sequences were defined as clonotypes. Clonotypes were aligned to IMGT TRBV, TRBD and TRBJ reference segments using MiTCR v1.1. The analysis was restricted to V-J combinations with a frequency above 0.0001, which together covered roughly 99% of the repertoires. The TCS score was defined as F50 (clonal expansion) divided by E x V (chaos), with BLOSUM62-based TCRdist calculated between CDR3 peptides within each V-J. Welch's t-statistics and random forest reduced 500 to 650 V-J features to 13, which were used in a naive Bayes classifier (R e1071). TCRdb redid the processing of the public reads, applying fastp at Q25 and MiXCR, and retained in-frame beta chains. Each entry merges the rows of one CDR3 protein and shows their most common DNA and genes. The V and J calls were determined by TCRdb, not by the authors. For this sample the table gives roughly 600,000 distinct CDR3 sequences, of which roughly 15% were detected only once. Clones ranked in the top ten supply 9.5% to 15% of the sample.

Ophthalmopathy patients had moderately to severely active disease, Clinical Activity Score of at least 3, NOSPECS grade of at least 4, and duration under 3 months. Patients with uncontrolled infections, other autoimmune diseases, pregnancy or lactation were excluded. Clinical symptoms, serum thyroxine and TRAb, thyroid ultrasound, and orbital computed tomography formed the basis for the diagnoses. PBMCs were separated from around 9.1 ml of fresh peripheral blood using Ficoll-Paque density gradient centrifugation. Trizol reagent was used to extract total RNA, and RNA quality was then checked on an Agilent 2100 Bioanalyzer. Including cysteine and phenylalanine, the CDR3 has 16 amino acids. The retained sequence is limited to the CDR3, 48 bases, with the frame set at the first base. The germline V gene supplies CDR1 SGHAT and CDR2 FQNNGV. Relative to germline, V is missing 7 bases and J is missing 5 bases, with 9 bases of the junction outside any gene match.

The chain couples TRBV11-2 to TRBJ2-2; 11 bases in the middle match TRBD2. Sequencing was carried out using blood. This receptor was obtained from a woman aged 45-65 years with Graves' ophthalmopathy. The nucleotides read TGTGCCAGCACCTTTAGCGGGAGGGTCGGAACCGGGGAGCTGTTTTTT. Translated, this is CASTFSGRVGTGELFF.